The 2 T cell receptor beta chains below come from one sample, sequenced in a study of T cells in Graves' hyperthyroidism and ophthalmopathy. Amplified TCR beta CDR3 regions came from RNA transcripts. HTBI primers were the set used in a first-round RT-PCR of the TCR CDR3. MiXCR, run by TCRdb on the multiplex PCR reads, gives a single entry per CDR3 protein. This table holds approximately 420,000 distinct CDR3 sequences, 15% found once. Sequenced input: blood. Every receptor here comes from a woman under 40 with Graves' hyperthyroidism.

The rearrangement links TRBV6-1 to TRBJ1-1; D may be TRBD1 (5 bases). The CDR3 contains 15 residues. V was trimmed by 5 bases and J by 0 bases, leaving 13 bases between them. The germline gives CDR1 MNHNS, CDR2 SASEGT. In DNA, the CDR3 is TGTGCCAGCAGTCCTGAGGGAGGGGTGAACACTGAAGCTTTCTTT. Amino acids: CASSPEGGVNTEAFF.

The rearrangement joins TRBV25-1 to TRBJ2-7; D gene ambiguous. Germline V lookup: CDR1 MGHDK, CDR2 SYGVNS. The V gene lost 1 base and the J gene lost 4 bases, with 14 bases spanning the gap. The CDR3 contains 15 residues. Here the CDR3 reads CASSESGILPYEQYF. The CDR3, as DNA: TGTGCCAGCAGTGAATCTGGGATACTACCTTACGAGCAGTACTTC.